A selection of T cell receptor beta chains follows, all from one sample in a study of immune evolution from preneoplasia to lung adenocarcinoma. The repertoire was sequenced with immunoSEQ multiplex PCR; TCRdb's copy has only in-frame clones and lacks some. This table has under 5,000 clones, 76% appearing once. The sample taken for sequencing was FFPE minimally invasive lung adenocarcinoma tissue. The receptor source for this set is a person between 65 and 79 years old with lung adenocarcinoma. Both conserved end residues are part of each CDR3. Some rows mark clone size as missing; the rest say once, few, many or name a class of expanded clone.

abundance: once; v_gene: TRBV2; j_gene: TRBJ1-2; CDR3aa: CASRDRDENGYTF
abundance: -; v_gene: TRBV19; j_gene: TRBJ2-1; CDR3aa: CASSAMGVNEQFF
abundance: -; v_gene: TRBV10-3; j_gene: TRBJ2-1; CDR3aa: CAISGGLAGDEQFF
abundance: -; v_gene: TRBV7-2; j_gene: TRBJ1-2; CDR3aa: CASRSTGTDQYGYTF
abundance: large; v_gene: TRBV5-1; j_gene: TRBJ2-7; CDR3aa: CASSLNPGQGAGEQYF
abundance: -; v_gene: TRBV21-1; j_gene: TRBJ1-1; CDR3aa: CASSKVCATDTEAFF
abundance: -; v_gene: TRBV9; j_gene: TRBJ1-6; CDR3aa: CASSAGAVNSPLHF
abundance: -; v_gene: TRBV30; j_gene: TRBJ2-1; CDR3aa: CAWSVLSNEQFF
abundance: -; v_gene: TRBV27; j_gene: TRBJ2-7; CDR3aa: CASVSQAYEQYF
abundance: few; v_gene: TRBV7-2; j_gene: TRBJ2-1; CDR3aa: CASSSRGTPLHNEQFF
abundance: -; v_gene: TRBV2; j_gene: TRBJ1-5; CDR3aa: CASSEGQEGSDQPQHF
abundance: -; v_gene: TRBV19; j_gene: TRBJ2-1; CDR3aa: CASSKLAGVSNEQFF
abundance: -; v_gene: TRBV12-2; j_gene: TRBJ1-5; CDR3aa: CASRLAPGPQHF
abundance: -; v_gene: TRBV10-3; j_gene: TRBJ2-7; CDR3aa: CAIRSATSGIGEQYF
abundance: -; v_gene: TRBV11-2; j_gene: TRBJ2-6; CDR3aa: CASSLGHSGANVLTF
abundance: -; v_gene: TRBV18; j_gene: TRBJ1-1; CDR3aa: CASSPEGPLEAFF
abundance: -; v_gene: TRBV28; j_gene: TRBJ1-5; CDR3aa: CASSSSWGGAFQPQHF
abundance: few; v_gene: TRBV28; j_gene: TRBJ1-2; CDR3aa: CASYVGGSYGYTF
abundance: -; v_gene: TRBV28; j_gene: TRBJ2-3; CDR3aa: CASSLWSDQSDTQYF
abundance: -; v_gene: TRBV5-1; j_gene: TRBJ2-1; CDR3aa: CASSLGLAGTEQFF
abundance: -; v_gene: TRBV18; j_gene: TRBJ1-5; CDR3aa: CASSPGVAQPQHF
abundance: few; v_gene: TRBV6-5; j_gene: TRBJ1-1; CDR3aa: CASSRGEISNTEAFF
abundance: -; v_gene: TRBV6-1; j_gene: TRBJ2-7; CDR3aa: CALTGGPYEQYF
abundance: -; v_gene: TRBV7-6; j_gene: TRBJ2-7; CDR3aa: CASSLAAGGSYEQYF
abundance: -; v_gene: TRBV27; j_gene: TRBJ2-3; CDR3aa: CASSLRQGADTQYF
abundance: -; v_gene: TRBV30; j_gene: TRBJ2-5; CDR3aa: CAWRPWTGGQETQYF
abundance: -; v_gene: TRBV11-2; j_gene: TRBJ2-1; CDR3aa: CASSPTGQGLNEQFF
abundance: -; v_gene: TRBV25-1; j_gene: TRBJ1-5; CDR3aa: CASSAGRVNQPQHF
abundance: few; v_gene: TRBV12-2; j_gene: TRBJ2-2; CDR3aa: CASRLGQIENTGELFF
abundance: -; v_gene: TRBV7-3; j_gene: TRBJ2-1; CDR3aa: CASSLAGGGNEQFF
abundance: -; v_gene: TRBV5-5; j_gene: TRBJ2-3; CDR3aa: CASSWTGLGTDTQYF
abundance: once; v_gene: TRBV6-6; j_gene: TRBJ2-7; CDR3aa: CASSLKREGLHEQYF
abundance: -; v_gene: TRBV28; j_gene: TRBJ2-2; CDR3aa: CASSFLRTNTGELFF
abundance: -; v_gene: TRBV7-8; j_gene: TRBJ2-7; CDR3aa: CASSPQVYEQYF
abundance: -; v_gene: TRBV10-1; j_gene: TRBJ2-2; CDR3aa: CASSDLEMSGELFF
abundance: -; v_gene: TRBV28; j_gene: TRBJ1-2; CDR3aa: CASSLGQSGGESYTF
abundance: -; v_gene: TRBV19; j_gene: TRBJ1-1; CDR3aa: CASSLSTGATEAFF
abundance: -; v_gene: TRBV29-1; j_gene: TRBJ2-7; CDR3aa: CSVRTGTGEIEQYF
abundance: -; v_gene: TRBV6-5; j_gene: TRBJ1-3; CDR3aa: CASSYYPAPGNTIYF
abundance: -; v_gene: TRBV5-1; j_gene: TRBJ2-3; CDR3aa: CASSLVNAADTQYF
abundance: -; v_gene: TRBV30; j_gene: TRBJ2-3; CDR3aa: CAWRGRGTKADTQYF
abundance: -; v_gene: TRBV5-1; j_gene: TRBJ1-6; CDR3aa: CASSLQGVDNSPLHF